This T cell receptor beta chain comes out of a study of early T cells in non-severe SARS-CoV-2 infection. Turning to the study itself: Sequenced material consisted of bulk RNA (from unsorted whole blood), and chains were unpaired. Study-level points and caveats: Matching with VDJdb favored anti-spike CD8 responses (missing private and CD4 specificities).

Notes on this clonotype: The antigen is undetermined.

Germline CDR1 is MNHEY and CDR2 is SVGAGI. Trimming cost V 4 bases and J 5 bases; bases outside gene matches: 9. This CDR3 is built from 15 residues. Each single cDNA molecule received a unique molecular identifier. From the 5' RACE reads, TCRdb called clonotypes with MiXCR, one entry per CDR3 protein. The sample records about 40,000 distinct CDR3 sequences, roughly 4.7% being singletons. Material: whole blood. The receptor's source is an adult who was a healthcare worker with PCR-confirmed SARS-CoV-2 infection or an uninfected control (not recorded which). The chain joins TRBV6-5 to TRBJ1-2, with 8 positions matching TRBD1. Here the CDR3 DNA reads TGTGCCAGCAGTTCCCTCGACAGGGGACCTTATGGCTACACCTTC. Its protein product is CASSSLDRGPYGYTF.